This T cell receptor beta chain was recovered during a study of T-cell reconstitution after alpha-beta-depleted transplantation in children. Using unique molecular identifiers, the investigators prepared the TCRbeta library. TCRdb fed the PCR reads into MiXCR, producing one record per CDR3 protein. Among hundreds of thousands of distinct CDR3 sequences listed, about an eighth were seen once. Per germline, CDR1 MGHDK and CDR2 SYGVNS. V was pared by 0 bases and J by 8 bases, with 8 bases of the junction left unmatched. This CDR3 is 18 amino acids long. Study-level points and caveats: Roughly two months post-transplant, alpha-beta T cells reportedly originated from several hundred graft clones that had expanded. One year after transplant, T-cell counts and diversity came mostly from newly produced T cells. Surviving thymic progenitors and recipient T cells were the source of high TCRbeta diversity at day 60 in some patients.

The table lists this clonotype with a few counts. No antigen is known for it. The sequences come from PBMCs, collected before TCRalphabeta/CD19-depleted stem cell transplant. The rearrangement uses TRBV25-1 and TRBJ2-1; 15 positions match TRBD2. This TCR was sampled from a girl aged 2 to 9 with congenital amegakaryocytic thrombocytopenia, due to receive a stem cell transplant. CDR3: CASSEYIPGTSGRYEQFF. Here the CDR3 DNA reads TGTGCCAGCAGTGAATATATCCCCGGGACTAGCGGGAGGTATGAGCAGTTCTTC. The full variable domain, rest sourced from reference TRBV25-1 and TRBJ2-1, is EADIYQTPRYLVIGTGKKITLECSQTMGHDKMYWYQQDPGMELHLIHYSYGVNSTEKGDLSSESTVSRIRTEHFPLTLESARPSHTSQYLCASSEYIPGTSGRYEQFFGPGTRLTVL.